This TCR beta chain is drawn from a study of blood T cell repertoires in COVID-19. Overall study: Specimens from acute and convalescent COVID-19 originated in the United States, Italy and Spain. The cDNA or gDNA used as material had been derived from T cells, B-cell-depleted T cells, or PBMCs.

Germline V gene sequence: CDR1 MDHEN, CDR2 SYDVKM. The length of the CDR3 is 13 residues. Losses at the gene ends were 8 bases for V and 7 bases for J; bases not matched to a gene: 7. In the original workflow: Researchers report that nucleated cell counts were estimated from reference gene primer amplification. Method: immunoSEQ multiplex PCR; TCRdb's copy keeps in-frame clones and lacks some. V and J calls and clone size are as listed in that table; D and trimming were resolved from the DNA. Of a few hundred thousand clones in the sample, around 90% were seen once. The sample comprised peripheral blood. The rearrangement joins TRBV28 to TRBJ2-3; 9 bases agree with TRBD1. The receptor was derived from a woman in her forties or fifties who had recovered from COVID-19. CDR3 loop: CASYGTGINTQYF. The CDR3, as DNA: TGTGCCAGCTACGGGACAGGGATAAATACGCAGTATTTT.